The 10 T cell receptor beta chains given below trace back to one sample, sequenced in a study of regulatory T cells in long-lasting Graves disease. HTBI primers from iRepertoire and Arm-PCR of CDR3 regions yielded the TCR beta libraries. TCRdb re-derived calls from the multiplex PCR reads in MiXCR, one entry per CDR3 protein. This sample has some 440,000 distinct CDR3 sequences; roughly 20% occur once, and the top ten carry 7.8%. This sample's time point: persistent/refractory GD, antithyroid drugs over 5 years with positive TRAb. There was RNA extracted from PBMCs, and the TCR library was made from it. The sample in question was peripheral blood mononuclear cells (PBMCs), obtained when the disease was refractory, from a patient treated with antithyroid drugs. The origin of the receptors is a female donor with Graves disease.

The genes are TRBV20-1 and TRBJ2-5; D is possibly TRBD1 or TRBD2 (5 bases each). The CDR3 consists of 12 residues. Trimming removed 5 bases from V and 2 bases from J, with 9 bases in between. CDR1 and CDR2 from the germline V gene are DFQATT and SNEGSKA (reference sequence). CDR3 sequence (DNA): TGCAGTGCTGGGGGTTTACAAGAGACCCAGTACTTC. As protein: CSAGGLQETQYF.

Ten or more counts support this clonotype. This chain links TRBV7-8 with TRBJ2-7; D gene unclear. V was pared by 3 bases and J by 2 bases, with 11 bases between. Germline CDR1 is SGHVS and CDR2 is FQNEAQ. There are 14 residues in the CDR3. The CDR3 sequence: CASSLEAPPYEQYF. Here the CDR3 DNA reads TGTGCCAGCAGCTTGGAAGCCCCTCCCTACGAGCAGTACTTC.

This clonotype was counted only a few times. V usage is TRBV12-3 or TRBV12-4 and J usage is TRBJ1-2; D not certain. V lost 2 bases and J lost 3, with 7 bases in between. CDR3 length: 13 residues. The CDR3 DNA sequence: TGTGCCAGCAGTTTATTTGGGGACTATGGCTACACCTTC. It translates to CASSLFGDYGYTF.

Here the CDR3 reads CASSFGINNYGYTF. The DNA of the CDR3 is TGTGCCAGCAGCTTCGGAATAAACAACTATGGCTACACCTTC. The chain combines TRBV5-6 with TRBJ1-2; D remains unclear. V was pared by 2 bases and J by 2 bases, with 10 bases between. The CDR3 is 14 residues long. CDR1 is SGHDT and CDR2 is YYEEEE in the germline V gene.

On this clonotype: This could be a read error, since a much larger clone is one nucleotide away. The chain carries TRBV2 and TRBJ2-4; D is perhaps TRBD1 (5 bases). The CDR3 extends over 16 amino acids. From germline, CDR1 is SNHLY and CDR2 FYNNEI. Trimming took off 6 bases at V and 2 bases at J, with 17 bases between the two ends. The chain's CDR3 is CASSPHWAGSKNIQYF. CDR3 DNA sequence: TGTGCCAGCAGCCCTCACTGGGCAGGGTCCAAAAACATTCAGTACTTC. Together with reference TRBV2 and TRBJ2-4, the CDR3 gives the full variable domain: EPEVTQTPSHQVTQMGQEVILRCVPISNHLYFYWYRQILGQKVEFLVSFYNNEISEKSEIFDDQFSVERPDGSNFTLKIRSTKLEDSAMYFCASSPHWAGSKNIQYFGAGTRLSVL.

The CDR3 spells CASSQEGTGIGGYTF. The CDR3 DNA reads TGCGCCAGCAGCCAAGAGGGTACAGGGATTGGTGGCTACACCTTC. The V and J genes are TRBV4-3 and TRBJ1-2, with D possibly being TRBD1 (6 bases). Trimming pared 0 bases from V and 7 bases from J, leaving 15 bases between. Germline V gives CDR1 LGHNA, CDR2 YSLEER. This CDR3 is built from 15 residues.

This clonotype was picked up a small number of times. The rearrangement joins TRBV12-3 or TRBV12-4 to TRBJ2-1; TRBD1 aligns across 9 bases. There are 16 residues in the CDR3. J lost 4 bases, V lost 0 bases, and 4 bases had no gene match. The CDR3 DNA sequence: TGTGCCAGCAGTTTAGCGACGGGACAGGGTTACAATGAGCAGTTCTTC. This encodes CASSLATGQGYNEQFF.

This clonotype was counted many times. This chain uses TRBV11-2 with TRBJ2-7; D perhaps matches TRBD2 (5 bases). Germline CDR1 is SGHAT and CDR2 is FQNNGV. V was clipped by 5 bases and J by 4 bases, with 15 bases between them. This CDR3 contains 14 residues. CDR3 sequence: CASSLRVEGYEQYF. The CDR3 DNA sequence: TGTGCCAGCAGCCTGAGGGTAGAAGGATACGAGCAGTACTTC. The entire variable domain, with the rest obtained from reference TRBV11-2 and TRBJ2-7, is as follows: EAGVAQSPRYKIIEKRQSVAFWCNPISGHATLYWYQQILGQGPKLLIQFQNNGVVDDSQLPKDRFSAERLKGVDSTLKIQPAKLEDSAVYLCASSLRVEGYEQYFGPGTRLTVT.

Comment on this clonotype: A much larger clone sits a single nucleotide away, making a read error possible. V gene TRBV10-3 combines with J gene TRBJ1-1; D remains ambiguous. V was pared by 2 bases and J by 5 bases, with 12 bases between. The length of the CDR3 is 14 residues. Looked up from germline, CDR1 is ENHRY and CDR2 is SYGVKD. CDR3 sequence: CAISESSLGTEAFF. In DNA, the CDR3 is TGTGCCATCAGTGAGAGCAGTTTGGGGACTGAAGCTTTCTTT.

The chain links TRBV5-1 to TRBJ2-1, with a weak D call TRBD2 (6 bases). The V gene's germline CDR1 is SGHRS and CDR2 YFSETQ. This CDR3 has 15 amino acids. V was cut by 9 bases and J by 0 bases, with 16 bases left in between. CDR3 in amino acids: CATKLAGSSYNEQFF. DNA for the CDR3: TGCGCCACCAAACTAGCCGGGAGCTCCTACAATGAGCAGTTCTTC.